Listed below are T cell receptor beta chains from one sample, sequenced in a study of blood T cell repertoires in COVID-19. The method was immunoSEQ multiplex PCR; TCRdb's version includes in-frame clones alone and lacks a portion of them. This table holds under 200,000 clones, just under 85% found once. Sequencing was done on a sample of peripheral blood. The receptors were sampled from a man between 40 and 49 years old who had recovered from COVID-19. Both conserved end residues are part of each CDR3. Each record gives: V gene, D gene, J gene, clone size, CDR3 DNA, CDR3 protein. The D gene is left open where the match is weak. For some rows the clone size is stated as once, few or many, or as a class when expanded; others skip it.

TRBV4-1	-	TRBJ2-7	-	TGCGCCAGCAGCCAAGCTTGGCGGTCCTACGAGCAGTACTTC	CASSQAWRSYEQYF
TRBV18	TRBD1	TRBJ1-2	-	TGTGCCAGCTCCCCCGACAGGGGCAATGGCTACACCTTC	CASSPDRGNGYTF
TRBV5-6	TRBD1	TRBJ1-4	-	TGTGCCAGCAGCTTGACAGGGGCTCCGGAACTGTTTTTT	CASSLTGAPELFF
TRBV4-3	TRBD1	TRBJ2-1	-	TGCGCCAGCAGCCAAGAGGGGCCCAGGGGGTGGTCCTACAATGAGCAGTTCTTC	CASSQEGPRGWSYNEQFF
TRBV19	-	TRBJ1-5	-	TGTGCCAGTAGTAGGGACTGGAGTCAGCCCCAGCATTTT	CASSRDWSQPQHF
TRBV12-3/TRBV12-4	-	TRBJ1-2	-	TGTGCCAGCAGCTCCACAGGGTATGGCTACACCTTC	CASSSTGYGYTF
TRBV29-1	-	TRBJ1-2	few	TGCAGCGTTGATCGGTCCGGAGGTGGCTACACCTTC	CSVDRSGGGYTF
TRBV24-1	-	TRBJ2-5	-	TGTGCCACCAGTGCCCCCTATGGCCAAGAGACCCAGTACTTC	CATSAPYGQETQYF
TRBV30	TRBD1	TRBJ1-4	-	TGTGCCTGGAGCCTTACAGGGGTCAATGAAAAACTGTTTTTT	CAWSLTGVNEKLFF
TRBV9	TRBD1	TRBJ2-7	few	TGTGCCAGCAGCGGACAGGGGGTAAATTCCTACGAGCAGTACTTC	CASSGQGVNSYEQYF
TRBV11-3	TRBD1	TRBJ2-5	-	TGTGCCAGCAGCTTAGGCGGGGACAGGGGTGAGACCCAGTACTTC	CASSLGGDRGETQYF
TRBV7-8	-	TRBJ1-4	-	TGTGCCAGCAGCCCATACCGACAGGTTCAAATAGGAGAAAAACTGTTTTTT	CASSPYRQVQIGEKLFF
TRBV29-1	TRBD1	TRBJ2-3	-	TGCAGCGTCCGTAAAACTGGACAGGGACAAAGTACGCAGTATTTT	CSVRKTGQGQSTQYF
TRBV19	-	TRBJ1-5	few	TGTGCCAGTAGACAGGGCGGGCGCAATCAGCCCCAGCATTTT	CASRQGGRNQPQHF
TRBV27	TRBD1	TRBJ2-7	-	TGTGCCAGCAGTTTATCGGGGACAGGTATCTACGAGCAGTACTTC	CASSLSGTGIYEQYF
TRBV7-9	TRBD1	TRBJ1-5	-	TGTGCCAGCAGCGGACCCGGGACAGGGGGTGATCAGCCCCAGCATTTT	CASSGPGTGGDQPQHF
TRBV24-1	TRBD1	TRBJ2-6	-	TGTGCCACCAGTGATTCCCCCGGACAGGGGGGCTACTCTGGGGCCAACGTCCTGACTTTC	CATSDSPGQGGYSGANVLTF
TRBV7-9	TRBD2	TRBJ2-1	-	TGTGCCAGCAGCCATCCGGGACTAGCGGGGAATGAGCAGTTCTTC	CASSHPGLAGNEQFF
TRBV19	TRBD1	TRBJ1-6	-	TGTGCCAGTAGTATAAGCGGGACAGGGGATTCACCCCTCCACTTT	CASSISGTGDSPLHF
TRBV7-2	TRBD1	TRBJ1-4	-	TGTGCCAGCAGCACGGGGACAGGGCGGGAAAAACTGTTTTTT	CASSTGTGREKLFF
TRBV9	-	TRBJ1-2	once	TGTGCCAGCAGCGGCACAGGAGAAGCTAACTATGGCTACACCTTC	CASSGTGEANYGYTF
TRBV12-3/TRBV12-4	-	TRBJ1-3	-	TGTGCCATCCTAACCGGGGGAAACACCATATATTTT	CAILTGGNTIYF
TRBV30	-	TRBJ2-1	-	TGTGCCTGGAGTGTACAGCTGGGGGGCTACAATGAGCAGTTCTTC	CAWSVQLGGYNEQFF
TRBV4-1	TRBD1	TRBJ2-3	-	TGCGCCAGCAGCCCGCATGGGACAGGGGGCGCGACAGATACGCAGTATTTT	CASSPHGTGGATDTQYF
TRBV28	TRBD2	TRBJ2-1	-	TGTGCCAGCAGTGGGGAGACTAGCGGGAGGACGTATGAGCAGTTCTTC	CASSGETSGRTYEQFF
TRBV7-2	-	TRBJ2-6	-	TGTGCCAGCAGCCCGCGACAGGCCAGCTCTGGGGCCAACGTCCTGACTTTC	CASSPRQASSGANVLTF
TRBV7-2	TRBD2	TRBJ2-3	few	TGTGCCAGCAGCTTTAGCGGGGCTTCAGATACGCAGTATTTT	CASSFSGASDTQYF
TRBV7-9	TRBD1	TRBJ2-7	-	TGTGCCAGCAGCTCCAGACAGGGTAGCTCCTACGAGCAGTACTTC	CASSSRQGSSYEQYF
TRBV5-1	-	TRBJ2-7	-	TGCGCCAGCAGTCCGGGACTGAACTACGAGCAGTACTTC	CASSPGLNYEQYF
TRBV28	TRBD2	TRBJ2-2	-	TGTGCCAGCACCCTAAAAACGGGGGGATCGAACACCGGGGAGCTGTTTTTT	CASTLKTGGSNTGELFF
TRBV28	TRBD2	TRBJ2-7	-	TGTGCCAGCAGACCAGCGGGAGGGGGCTACGAGCAGTACTTC	CASRPAGGGYEQYF
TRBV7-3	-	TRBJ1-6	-	TGTGCCAGCAGCTTAAAGCCGGCAGGAGGCAATTCACCCCTCCACTTT	CASSLKPAGGNSPLHF
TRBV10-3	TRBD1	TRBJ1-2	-	TGTGCCATCAGTCCTTGGGACAGGGGGGACTATGGCTACACCTTC	CAISPWDRGDYGYTF
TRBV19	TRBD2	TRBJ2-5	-	TGTGCCAGTAGTATAAGCCTAGCGGGGAGGACCCAGTACTTC	CASSISLAGRTQYF
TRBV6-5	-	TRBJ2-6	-	TGTGCCAGCAACTCCAGGGGAGCCGGGGCCAACGTCCTGACTTTC	CASNSRGAGANVLTF
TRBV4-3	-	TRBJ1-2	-	TGCGCCAGCAGCCAATCCGTCGGGGGAGGGAACTATGGCTACACCTTC	CASSQSVGGGNYGYTF
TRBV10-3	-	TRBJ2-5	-	TGTGCCATCAGTGAGTCTGGGGGGGGGCCGCGAGAGACCCAGTACTTC	CAISESGGGPRETQYF
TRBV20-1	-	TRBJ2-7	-	TGCAGTGCTAGTATCCTAGGAGGAAGCGAGCAGTACTTC	CSASILGGSEQYF
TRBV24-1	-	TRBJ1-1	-	TGTGCCACCAGTGCCGCTATGAACACTGAAGCTTTCTTT	CATSAAMNTEAFF
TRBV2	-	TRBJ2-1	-	TGTGCCAGCATGGACAGGGAGGGGAATGAGCAGTTCTTC	CASMDREGNEQFF
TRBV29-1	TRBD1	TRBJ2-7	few	TGCAGCGTTGAAGATCGACAGGGCTCCTACGAGCAGTACTTC	CSVEDRQGSYEQYF
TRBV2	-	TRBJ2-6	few	TGTGCCAGCAGTGCGCAGGGGCTCTCTGGGGCCAACGTCCTGACTTTC	CASSAQGLSGANVLTF
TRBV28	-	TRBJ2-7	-	TGTGCCAGCAGTTTATTTCGCAGTCCCCTCGAGCAGTACTTC	CASSLFRSPLEQYF
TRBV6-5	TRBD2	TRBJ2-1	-	TGTGCCAGCACCAAAGCGGGGAGCCATTACAATGAGCAGTTCTTC	CASTKAGSHYNEQFF
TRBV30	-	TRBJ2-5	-	TGTGCCTGGAGCCGGGGATTACAAGAGACCCAGTACTTC	CAWSRGLQETQYF
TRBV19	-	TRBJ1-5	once	TGTGCCAGTACCATGGTACAGGGCTGGATTCAGCCCCAGCATTTT	CASTMVQGWIQPQHF
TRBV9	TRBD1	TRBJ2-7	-	TGTGCCAGCAGCCGCGGACAGGGGCTGGTGGAGCAGTACTTC	CASSRGQGLVEQYF
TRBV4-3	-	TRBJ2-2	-	TGCGCCAGCAGCCAAGATGGGACATACACCGGGGAGCTGTTTTTT	CASSQDGTYTGELFF
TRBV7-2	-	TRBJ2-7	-	TGTGCCAGCAGCTTACGTTCTAATACAGGGCGAGAGCAGTACTTC	CASSLRSNTGREQYF
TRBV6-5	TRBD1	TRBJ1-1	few	TGTGCCAGCAGTTTCCGACAGGGCACTGAAGCTTTCTTT	CASSFRQGTEAFF
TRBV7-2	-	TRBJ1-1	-	TGTGCCAGCAGCTTAGGGCAGGGGAAGGGTGAAGCTTTCTTT	CASSLGQGKGEAFF
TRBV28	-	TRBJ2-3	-	TGTGCCAGCAGCCGAACAACGGGACTGAGCACAGATACGCAGTATTTT	CASSRTTGLSTDTQYF
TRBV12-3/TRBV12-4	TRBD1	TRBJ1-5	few	TGTGCCAGCGGACAGGGTCTCGGGTCCCAGCATTTT	CASGQGLGSQHF
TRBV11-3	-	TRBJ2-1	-	TGTGCCAGCAGCTTAGATCAGGTGAATGAGCAGTTCTTC	CASSLDQVNEQFF
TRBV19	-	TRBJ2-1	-	TGTGCCAGTAGTCTCCCTCCATGGGGGGGCCGGGCGAATGAGCAGTTCTTC	CASSLPPWGGRANEQFF
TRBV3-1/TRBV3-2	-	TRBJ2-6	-	TGTGCCAGCAGCCAAGTGAGATCTGGGGCCAACGTCCTGACTTTC	CASSQVRSGANVLTF
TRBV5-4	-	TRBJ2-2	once	TGTGCCAGCAGCTCGACGCCGGGACACGCGAACACCGGGGAGCTGTTTTTT	CASSSTPGHANTGELFF
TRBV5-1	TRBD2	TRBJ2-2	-	TGCGCCAGCAGCGAGGGACTAGCGGGTTACACCGGGGAGCTGTTTTTT	CASSEGLAGYTGELFF
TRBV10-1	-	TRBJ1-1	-	TGCGCCAGCATGAGGGCTTTCTTT	CASMRAFF